The 12 T cell receptor beta chains given below trace back to one sample, sequenced in a study of CD8+ T cells in alopecia areata. cDNA serving as the sequencing template came from extracted, reverse transcribed RNA. Libraries were prepared by immunoSEQ multiplex PCR; TCRdb keeps only in-frame clonotypes and omits some of them. The profile shows more than 200,000 clones, roughly two thirds of them singletons. Material: CD4+ T cells sorted from blood, obtained at week 0. The receptors originated from a human donor with alopecia areata.

This clone was counted many times. The chain is built from TRBV7-9 and TRBJ2-5; no clear D. Trimming pared 5 bases from V and 2 bases from J, leaving 12 bases between. Germline assignment: CDR1 SEHNR and CDR2 FQNEAQ (reference sequence). This CDR3 contains 14 residues. This chain's CDR3 is CASSPRFQQETQYF. CDR3 DNA: TGTGCCAGCAGCCCCCGGTTCCAGCAAGAGACCCAGTACTTC.

The rearrangement joins TRBV9 to TRBJ2-5, with D uncertain. The CDR3 runs to 14 residues. From germline, CDR1 is SGDLS and CDR2 YYNGEE. V lost 0 bases to trimming and J lost 7 bases, with 13 bases between them. Here the CDR3 reads CASSVVGREGTQYF. DNA for the CDR3: TGTGCCAGCAGCGTAGTCGGCCGAGAAGGGACCCAGTACTTC.

There are a few counts of this clone. The chain employs TRBV30 and TRBJ1-2, with a tentative D call TRBD1 (5 bases). V lost 4 bases to trimming and J lost 2 bases, with 11 bases between them. Germline V gene data show CDR1 as GTSNPN and CDR2 as SVGIG (reference sequence). This CDR3 region has 13 residues. CDR3 bases: TGTGCCTGGAAAACGGGGCTGAACTATGGCTACACCTTC. It is translated as CAWKTGLNYGYTF. Using reference TRBV30 and TRBJ1-2 for the parts outside the CDR3, the full variable domain is SQTIHQWPATLVQPVGSPLSLECTVEGTSNPNLYWYRQAAGRGLQLLFYSVGIGQISSEVPQNLSASRPQDRQFILSSKKLLLSDSGFYLCAWKTGLNYGYTFGSGTRLTVV.

This clone was seen only a few times. The chain joins TRBV5-6 to TRBJ1-6; 8 bases fit TRBD1. The J segment lost 7 bases and the V segment lost 4 bases, leaving 7 bases of the junction unmatched. In germline, CDR1 is SGHDT, CDR2 YYEEEE. The CDR3 spans 15 residues. The CDR3 DNA is TGTGCCAGCAGCCCAAGGACAGGGCGCAATTCACCCCTCCACTTT. Translation: CASSPRTGRNSPLHF.

The chain has TRBV5-1 and TRBJ2-3; either TRBD1 or TRBD2 may fit D (5 bases each). Germline assignment: CDR1 SGHRS and CDR2 YFSETQ. V was shortened by 0 bases and J by 2 bases, with 13 bases between the two germline ends. CDR3 size: 16 residues. Here the CDR3 reads CASSLAGRGITDTQYF. The CDR3 DNA reads TGCGCCAGCAGCTTGGCGGGACGGGGCATCACAGATACGCAGTATTTT.

The chain employs TRBV30 and TRBJ2-2; possible D gene TRBD2, 6 bases. V lost 3 bases and J 4 bases, leaving 21 bases between the germline ends. The CDR3 length is 17 residues. Germline assignment: CDR1 GTSNPN and CDR2 SVGIG (reference sequence). CDR3 nucleotide sequence: TGTGCCTGGAGACTCTCGGCACTAGGACTACCCACCGGGGAGCTGTTTTTT. As protein: CAWRLSALGLPTGELFF.

This clone was recorded only once. This rearrangement joins TRBV2 to TRBJ1-5; D ambiguous. The V gene's germline CDR1 is SNHLY and CDR2 FYNNEI. V dropped 1 base and J dropped 7 bases, with 5 bases sitting between them. This CDR3 spans 12 amino acids. The CDR3: CASSEVIQPQHF. The CDR3 bases are TGTGCCAGCAGTGAAGTCATACAGCCCCAGCATTTT. The full variable domain, rest sourced from reference TRBV2 and TRBJ1-5, is EPEVTQTPSHQVTQMGQEVILRCVPISNHLYFYWYRQILGQKVEFLVSFYNNEISEKSEIFDDQFSVERPDGSNFTLKIRSTKLEDSAMYFCASSEVIQPQHFGDGTRLSIL.

This clone was seen only a few times. The chain uses TRBV29-1 and TRBJ1-1; a weak D match, TRBD1 (5 bases). Germline V gene sequence: CDR1 SQVTM, CDR2 ANQGSEA. This CDR3 comprises 12 residues. V gave up 4 bases and J gave up 5 bases, with 11 bases separating them. The CDR3 DNA reads TGCAGCGTTGGAGGGGCTAGGACTGAAGCTTTCTTT. Protein sequence: CSVGGARTEAFF.

The chain carries TRBV6-5 and TRBJ1-1; TRBD1 is a possible D gene (5 bases). V gave up 1 base and J gave up 1 base, with 13 bases separating them. Per germline, CDR1 MNHEY and CDR2 SVGAGI. CDR3 size: 16 residues. CDR3 sequence reads: CASSYLAFGGNTEAFF. The CDR3 nucleotides are TGTGCCAGCAGTTACTTGGCCTTCGGGGGGAACACTGAAGCTTTCTTT.

In regard to this clone: Mismatch with germline at one junction end may stem from a read error. The chain employs TRBV29-1 and TRBJ2-2; 10 bases align to TRBD2. Germline CDR1 and CDR2: SQVTM and ANQGSEA. The CDR3 spans 14 residues. In DNA form, the CDR3 reads TGCAGCGTTCTGGGACTAGCGAACGCCGGGGAGCTGTTTTTT. Translating it yields CSVLGLANAGELFF.

In its sample, this clone was seen many times. This chain links TRBV18 with TRBJ2-1; D gene ambiguous. In germline, CDR1 is KGHSH, CDR2 LQKENI. The V end was cut by 3 bases, the J end by 1 base, with 7 bases between. This CDR3 region has 14 residues. The CDR3: CASSPTSSYNEQFF. The CDR3 coding sequence is TGTGCCAGCTCACCCACTTCTTCCTACAATGAGCAGTTCTTC.

This chain links TRBV29-1 with TRBJ2-7; a possible D gene is TRBD1 (6 bases). Germline values: CDR1 SQVTM, CDR2 ANQGSEA. V dropped 7 bases and J dropped 4 bases, with 14 bases sitting between them. The CDR3 length is 12 residues. CDR3 nucleotide sequence: TGCAGCGCCTATTCAACAGGGTACGAGCAGTACTTC. This sequence encodes CSAYSTGYEQYF.